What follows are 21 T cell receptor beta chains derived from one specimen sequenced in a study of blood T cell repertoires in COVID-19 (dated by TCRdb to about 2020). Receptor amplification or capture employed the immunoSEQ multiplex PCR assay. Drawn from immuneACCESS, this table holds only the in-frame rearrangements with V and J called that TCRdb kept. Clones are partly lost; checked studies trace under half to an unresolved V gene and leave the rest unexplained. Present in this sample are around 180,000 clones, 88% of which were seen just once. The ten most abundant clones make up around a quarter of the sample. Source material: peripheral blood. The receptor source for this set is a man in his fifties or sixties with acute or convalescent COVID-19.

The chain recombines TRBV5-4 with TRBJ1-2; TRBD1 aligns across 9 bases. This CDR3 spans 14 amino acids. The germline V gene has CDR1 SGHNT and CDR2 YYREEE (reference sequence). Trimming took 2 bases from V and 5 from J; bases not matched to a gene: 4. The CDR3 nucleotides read TGTGCCAGCAGCTTAAGGACAGGGGTTTATGGCTACACCTTC. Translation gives CASSLRTGVYGYTF. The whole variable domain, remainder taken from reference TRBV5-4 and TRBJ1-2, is ETGVTQSPTHLIKTRGQQVTLRCSSQSGHNTVSWYQQALGQGPQFIFQYYREEENGRGNFPPRFSGLQFPNYSSELNVNALELDDSALYLCASSLRTGVYGYTFGSGTRLTVV.

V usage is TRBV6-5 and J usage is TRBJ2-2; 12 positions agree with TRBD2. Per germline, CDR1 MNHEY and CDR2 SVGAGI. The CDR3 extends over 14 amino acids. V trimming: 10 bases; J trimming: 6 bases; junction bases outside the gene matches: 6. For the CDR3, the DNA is TGTGCCACCAACCGACTAGCGGGGGCCGGGGAGCTGTTTTTT. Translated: CATNRLAGAGELFF.

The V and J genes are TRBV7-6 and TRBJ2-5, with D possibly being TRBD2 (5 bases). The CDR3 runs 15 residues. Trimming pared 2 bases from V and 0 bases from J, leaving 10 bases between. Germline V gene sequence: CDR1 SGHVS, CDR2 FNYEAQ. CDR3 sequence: CASSLYRGNQETQYF. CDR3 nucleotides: TGTGCCAGCAGCTTATACCGGGGAAACCAAGAGACCCAGTACTTC.

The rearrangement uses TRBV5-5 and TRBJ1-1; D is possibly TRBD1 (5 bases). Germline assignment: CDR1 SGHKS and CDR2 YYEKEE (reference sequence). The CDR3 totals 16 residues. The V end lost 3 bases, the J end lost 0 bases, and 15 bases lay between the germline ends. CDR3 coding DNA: TGTGCCAGCAGCTCCCTTATAGGGGTACTGAACACTGAAGCTTTCTTT. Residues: CASSSLIGVLNTEAFF.

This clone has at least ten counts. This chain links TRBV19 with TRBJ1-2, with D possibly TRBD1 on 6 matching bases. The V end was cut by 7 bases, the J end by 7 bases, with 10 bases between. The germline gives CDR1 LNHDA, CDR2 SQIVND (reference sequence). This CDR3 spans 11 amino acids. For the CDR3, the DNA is TGTGCCAGTATAGGGGGAAGTGGCTACACCTTC. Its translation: CASIGGSGYTF. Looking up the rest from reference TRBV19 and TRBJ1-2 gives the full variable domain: DGGITQSPKYLFRKEGQNVTLSCEQNLNHDAMYWYRQDPGQGLRLIYYSQIVNDFQKGDIAEGYSVSREKKESFPLTVTSAQKNPTAFYLCASIGGSGYTFGSGTRLTVV.

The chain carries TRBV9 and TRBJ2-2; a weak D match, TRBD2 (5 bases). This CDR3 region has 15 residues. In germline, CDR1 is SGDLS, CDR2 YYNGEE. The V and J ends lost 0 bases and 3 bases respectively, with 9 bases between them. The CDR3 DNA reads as TGTGCCAGCAGCGTAGGTGGAGGTCACACCGGGGAGCTGTTTTTT. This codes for CASSVGGGHTGELFF. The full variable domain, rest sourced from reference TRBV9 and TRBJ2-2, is DSGVTQTPKHLITATGQRVTLRCSPRSGDLSVYWYQQSLDQGLQFLIQYYNGEERAKGNILERFSAQQFPDLHSELNLSSLELGDSALYFCASSVGGGHTGELFFGEGSRLTVL.

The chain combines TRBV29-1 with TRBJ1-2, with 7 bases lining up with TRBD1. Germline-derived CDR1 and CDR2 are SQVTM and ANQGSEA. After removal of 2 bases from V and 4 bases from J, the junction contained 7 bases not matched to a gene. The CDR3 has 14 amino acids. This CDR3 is CSVEPGTDIYGYTF. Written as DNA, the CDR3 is TGCAGCGTTGAACCCGGGACAGACATCTATGGCTACACCTTC.

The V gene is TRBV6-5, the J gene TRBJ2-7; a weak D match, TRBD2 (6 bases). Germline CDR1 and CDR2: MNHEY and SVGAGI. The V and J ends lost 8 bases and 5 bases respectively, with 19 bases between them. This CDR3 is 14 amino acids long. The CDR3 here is CASRAGTVADEQYV. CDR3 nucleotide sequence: TGTGCCAGCCGGGCGGGGACCGTAGCAGACGAGCAGTACGTC.

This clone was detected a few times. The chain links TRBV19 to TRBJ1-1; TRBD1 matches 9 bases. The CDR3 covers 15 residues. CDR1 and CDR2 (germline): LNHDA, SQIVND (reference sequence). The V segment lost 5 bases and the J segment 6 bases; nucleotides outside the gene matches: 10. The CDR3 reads CASSGWDREDAEAFF. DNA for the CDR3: TGTGCCAGTAGTGGATGGGACAGGGAGGACGCTGAAGCTTTCTTT.

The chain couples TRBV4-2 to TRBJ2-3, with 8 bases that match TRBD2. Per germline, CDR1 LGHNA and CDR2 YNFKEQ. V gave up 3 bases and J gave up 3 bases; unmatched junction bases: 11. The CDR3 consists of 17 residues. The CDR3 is CASSHRRVRGGTDTQYF. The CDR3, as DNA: TGTGCCAGCAGCCACCGCAGAGTACGGGGGGGGACAGATACGCAGTATTTT.

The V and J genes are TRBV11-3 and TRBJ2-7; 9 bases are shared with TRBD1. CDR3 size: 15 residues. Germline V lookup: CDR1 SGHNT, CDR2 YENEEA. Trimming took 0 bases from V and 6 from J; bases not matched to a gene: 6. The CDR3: CASSLDSGQGREQYF. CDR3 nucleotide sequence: TGTGCCAGCAGCTTAGATAGTGGACAGGGGCGCGAGCAGTACTTC.

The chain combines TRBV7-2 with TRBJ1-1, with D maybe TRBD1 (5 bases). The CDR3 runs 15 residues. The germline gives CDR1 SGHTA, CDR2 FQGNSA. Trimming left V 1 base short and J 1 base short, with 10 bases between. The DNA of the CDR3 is TGTGCCAGCAGCTTAGAAGGGGTTGAGAACACTGAAGCTTTCTTT. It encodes CASSLEGVENTEAFF. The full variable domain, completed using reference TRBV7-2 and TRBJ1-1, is GAGVSQSPSNKVTEKGKDVELRCDPISGHTALYWYRQSLGQGLEFLIYFQGNSAPDKSGLPSDRFSAERTGGSVSTLTIQRTQQEDSAVYLCASSLEGVENTEAFFGQGTRLTVV.

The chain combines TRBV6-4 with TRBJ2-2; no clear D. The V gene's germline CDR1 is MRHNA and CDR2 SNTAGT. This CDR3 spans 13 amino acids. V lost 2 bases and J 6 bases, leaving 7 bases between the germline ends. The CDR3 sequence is CASSDGFSGELFF. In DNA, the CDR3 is TGTGCCAGCAGTGACGGCTTCTCCGGGGAGCTGTTTTTT.

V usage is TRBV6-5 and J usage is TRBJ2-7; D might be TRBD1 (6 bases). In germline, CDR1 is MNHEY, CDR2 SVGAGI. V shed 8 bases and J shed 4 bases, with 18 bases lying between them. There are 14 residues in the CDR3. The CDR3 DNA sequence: TGTGCCAGCGCCCCCGGTGGCAGGGGATACGAGCAGTACGTC. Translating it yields CASAPGGRGYEQYV.

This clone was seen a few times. CDR3 protein: CASSLMGQGAGYTF. CDR3 sequence (DNA): TGTGCCAGCAGCTTAATGGGACAGGGAGCTGGCTACACCTTC. The chain recombines TRBV7-3 with TRBJ1-2; 9 bases match TRBD1. Per germline, CDR1 SGHTA and CDR2 FQGTGA. The CDR3 covers 14 residues. J lost 7 bases, V lost 1 base, and 4 bases had no gene match.

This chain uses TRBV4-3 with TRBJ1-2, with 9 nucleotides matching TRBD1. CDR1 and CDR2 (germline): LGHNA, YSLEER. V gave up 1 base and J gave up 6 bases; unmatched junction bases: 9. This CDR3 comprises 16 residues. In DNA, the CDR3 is TGCGCCAGCAGCCAAGGGGACCTCGACAGGGGGGATGGCTACACCTTC. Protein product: CASSQGDLDRGDGYTF.

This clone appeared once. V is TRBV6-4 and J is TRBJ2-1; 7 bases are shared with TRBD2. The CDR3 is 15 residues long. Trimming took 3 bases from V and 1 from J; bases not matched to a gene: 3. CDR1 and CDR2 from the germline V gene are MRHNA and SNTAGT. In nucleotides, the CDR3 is TGTGCCAGCAGTGAAGACGGGGGGTCCTACAATGAGCAGTTCTTC. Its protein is CASSEDGGSYNEQFF.

The CDR3: CASSPRGFASTDTQYF. The CDR3 bases are TGTGCCAGTAGTCCCCGCGGGTTTGCCAGCACAGATACGCAGTATTTT. This sequence joins TRBV19 and TRBJ2-3; D might be TRBD2 (5 bases). V was trimmed by 5 bases and J by 0 bases, leaving 15 bases between them. This CDR3 comprises 16 residues. Germline-derived CDR1 and CDR2 are LNHDA and SQIVND (reference sequence).

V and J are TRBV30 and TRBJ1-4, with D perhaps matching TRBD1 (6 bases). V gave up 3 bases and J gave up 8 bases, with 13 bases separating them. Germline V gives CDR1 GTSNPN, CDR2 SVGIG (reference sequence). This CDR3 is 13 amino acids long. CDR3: CAWRLGGTEKLFF. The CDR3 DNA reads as TGTGCCTGGAGGTTGGGGGGGACAGAAAAACTGTTTTTT.

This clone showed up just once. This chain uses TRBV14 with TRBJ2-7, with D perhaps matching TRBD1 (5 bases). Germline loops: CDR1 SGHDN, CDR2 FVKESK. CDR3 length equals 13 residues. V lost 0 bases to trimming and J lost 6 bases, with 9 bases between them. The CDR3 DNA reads TGTGCCAGCAGCCAAGATGGGGCAGCCGAGCAGTACTTC. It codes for CASSQDGAAEQYF.

CDR3: CASSSGLAGGSEQFF. The CDR3 DNA follows: TGTGCCAGCAGTTCCGGACTAGCGGGAGGTAGTGAGCAGTTCTTC. This chain joins TRBV6-2 or TRBV6-3 and TRBJ2-1; 14 nucleotides align to TRBD2. The germline V gene has CDR1 MNHEY and CDR2 SVGEGT. V lost 4 bases to trimming and J lost 9 bases; unmatched junction nucleotides: 5. This CDR3 contains 15 residues.